One T cell receptor beta chain is described in this entry. This specimen belongs to a study of shared clonotypes between healthy human individuals. Authors' data handling: Filtering was not the same, since immunoSEQ gave junction-only sequences without quality scores. The assay was immunoSEQ multiplex PCR, and TCRdb's table has in-frame clones only and misses some. V and J calls and clone size follow that table, whereas D and trimming were derived from the DNA. There are hundreds of thousands of clones in the sample; around 79% occur only once, and approximately 13% lies in the top ten. Source material: PBMCs. The TCR comes from a woman between 35 and 50 years old in good health. Some clones in this sample may be carry-over from other donors' samples.

CDR3 sequence reads: CASSNYLPKNIQDEQFF. CDR3 nucleotides: TGTGCCAGTAGTAACTACCTCCCGAAGAATATACAGGATGAGCAGTTCTTC. V and J are TRBV19 and TRBJ2-1; TRBD1 is a possible D gene (5 bases). V lost 4 bases and J lost 8, with 24 bases in between. This CDR3 is 17 amino acids long. The germline V gene has CDR1 LNHDA and CDR2 SQIVND (reference sequence).